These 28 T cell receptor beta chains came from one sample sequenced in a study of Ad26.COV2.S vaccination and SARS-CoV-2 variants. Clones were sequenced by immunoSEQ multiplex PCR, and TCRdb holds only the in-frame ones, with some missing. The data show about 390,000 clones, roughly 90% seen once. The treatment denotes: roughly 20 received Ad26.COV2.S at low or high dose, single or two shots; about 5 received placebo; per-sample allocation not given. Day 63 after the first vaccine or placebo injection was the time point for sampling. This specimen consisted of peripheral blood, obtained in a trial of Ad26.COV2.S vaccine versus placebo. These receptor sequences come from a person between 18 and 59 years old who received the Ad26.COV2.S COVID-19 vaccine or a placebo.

CDR3 nucleotide sequence: TGTGCCAGCAGTTTGTGGGCCAGCTCCTACAATGAGCAGTTCTTC. It specifies CASSLWASSYNEQFF. V usage is TRBV14 and J usage is TRBJ2-1; D not resolved. The CDR3 is 15 amino acids. Germline values: CDR1 SGHDN, CDR2 FVKESK. V lost 6 bases to trimming and J lost 0 bases, with 12 bases between them. Using reference TRBV14 and TRBJ2-1 for the parts outside the CDR3, the full variable domain is EAGVTQFPSHSVIEKGQTVTLRCDPISGHDNLYWYRRVMGKEIKFLLHFVKESKQDESGMPNNRFLAERTGGTYSTLKVQPAELEDSGVYFCASSLWASSYNEQFFGPGTRLTVL.

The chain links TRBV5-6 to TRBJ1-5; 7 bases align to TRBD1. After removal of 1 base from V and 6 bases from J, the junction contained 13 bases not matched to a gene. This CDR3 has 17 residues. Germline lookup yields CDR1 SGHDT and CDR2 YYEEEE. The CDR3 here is CASSLYSGGTAGQPQHF. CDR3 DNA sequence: TGTGCCAGCAGCTTGTACTCGGGCGGGACAGCGGGTCAGCCCCAGCATTTT.

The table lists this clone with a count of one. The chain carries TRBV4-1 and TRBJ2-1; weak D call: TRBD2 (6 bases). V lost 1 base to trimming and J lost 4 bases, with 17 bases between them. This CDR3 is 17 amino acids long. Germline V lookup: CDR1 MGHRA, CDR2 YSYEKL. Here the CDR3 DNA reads TGCGCCAGCAGCCAAGTGAGTGGAGGGGAAAGGTACAATGAGCAGTTCTTC. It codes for CASSQVSGGERYNEQFF.

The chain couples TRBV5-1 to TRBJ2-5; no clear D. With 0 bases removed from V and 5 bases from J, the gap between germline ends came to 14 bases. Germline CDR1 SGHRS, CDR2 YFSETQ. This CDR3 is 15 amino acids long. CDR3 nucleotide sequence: TGCGCCAGCAGCTTGGAGCCTGCAAAAAGGGAGACCCAGTACTTC. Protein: CASSLEPAKRETQYF.

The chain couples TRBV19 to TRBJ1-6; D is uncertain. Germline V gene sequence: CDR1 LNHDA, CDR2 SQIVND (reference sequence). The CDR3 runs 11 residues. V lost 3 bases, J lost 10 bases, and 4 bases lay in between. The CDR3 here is CASSMGSPLHF. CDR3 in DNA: TGTGCCAGTAGTATGGGATCACCCCTCCACTTT. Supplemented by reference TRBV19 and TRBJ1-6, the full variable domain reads DGGITQSPKYLFRKEGQNVTLSCEQNLNHDAMYWYRQDPGQGLRLIYYSQIVNDFQKGDIAEGYSVSREKKESFPLTVTSAQKNPTAFYLCASSMGSPLHFGNGTRLTVT.

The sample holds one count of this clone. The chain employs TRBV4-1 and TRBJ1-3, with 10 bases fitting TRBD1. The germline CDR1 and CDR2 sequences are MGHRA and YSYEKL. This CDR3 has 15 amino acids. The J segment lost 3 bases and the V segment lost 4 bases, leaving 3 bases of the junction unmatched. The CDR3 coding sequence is TGCGCCAGCAGCCCGACAGGGGGCTTTGGAAACACCATATATTTT. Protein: CASSPTGGFGNTIYF.

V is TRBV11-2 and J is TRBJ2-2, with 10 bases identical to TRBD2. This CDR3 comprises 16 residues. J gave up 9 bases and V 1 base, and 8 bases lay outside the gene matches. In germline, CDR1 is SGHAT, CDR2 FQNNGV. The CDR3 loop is CASSLAVAGGSRELFF. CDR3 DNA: TGTGCCAGCAGCTTAGCCGTAGCGGGGGGTTCACGGGAGCTGTTTTTT.

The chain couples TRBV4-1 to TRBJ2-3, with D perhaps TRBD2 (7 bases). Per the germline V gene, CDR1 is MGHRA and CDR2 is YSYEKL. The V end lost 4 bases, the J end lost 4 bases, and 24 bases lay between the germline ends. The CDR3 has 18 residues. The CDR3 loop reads CASSPPHGGGAGADTQYF. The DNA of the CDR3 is TGCGCCAGCAGCCCGCCGCATGGTGGGGGGGCAGGGGCAGATACGCAGTATTTT.

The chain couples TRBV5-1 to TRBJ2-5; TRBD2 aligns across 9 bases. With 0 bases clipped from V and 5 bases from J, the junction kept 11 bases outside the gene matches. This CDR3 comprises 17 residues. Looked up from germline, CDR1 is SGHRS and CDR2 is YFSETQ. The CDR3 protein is CASSLGASGAARETQYF. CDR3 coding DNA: TGCGCCAGCAGCTTGGGTGCTAGCGGGGCCGCCCGGGAGACCCAGTACTTC.

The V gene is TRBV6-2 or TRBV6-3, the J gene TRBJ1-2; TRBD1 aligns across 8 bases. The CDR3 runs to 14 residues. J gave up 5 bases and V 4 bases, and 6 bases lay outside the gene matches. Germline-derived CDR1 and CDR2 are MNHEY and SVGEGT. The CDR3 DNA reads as TGTGCCAGCAGTTCATGGACAGGGCGGTATGGCTACACCTTC. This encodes CASSSWTGRYGYTF.

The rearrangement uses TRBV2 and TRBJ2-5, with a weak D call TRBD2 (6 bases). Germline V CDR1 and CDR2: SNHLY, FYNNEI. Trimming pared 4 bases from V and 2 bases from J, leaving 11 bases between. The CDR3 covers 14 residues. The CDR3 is CASSGRDSQETQYF. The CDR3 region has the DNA TGTGCCAGCAGTGGCCGGGACTCGCAAGAGACCCAGTACTTC.

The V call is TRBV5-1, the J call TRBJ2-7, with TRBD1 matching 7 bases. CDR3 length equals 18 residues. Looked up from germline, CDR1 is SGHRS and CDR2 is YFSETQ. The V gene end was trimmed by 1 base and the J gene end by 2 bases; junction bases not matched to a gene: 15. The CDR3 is CASSLLGTEVLLTYEQYF. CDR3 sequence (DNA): TGCGCCAGCAGCTTGTTAGGGACAGAGGTCCTCCTAACCTACGAGCAGTACTTC.

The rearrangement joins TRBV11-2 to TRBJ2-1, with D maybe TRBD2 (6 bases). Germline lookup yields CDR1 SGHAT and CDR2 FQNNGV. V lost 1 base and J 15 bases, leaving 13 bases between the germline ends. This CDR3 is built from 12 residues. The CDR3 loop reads CASSLAAFGGFF. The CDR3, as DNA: TGTGCCAGCAGCTTAGCGGCATTCGGGGGGTTCTTC.

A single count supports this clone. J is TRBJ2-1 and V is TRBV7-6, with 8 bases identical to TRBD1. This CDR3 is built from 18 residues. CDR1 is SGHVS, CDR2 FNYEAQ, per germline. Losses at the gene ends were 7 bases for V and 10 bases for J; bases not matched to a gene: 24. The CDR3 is CASTQRPPRDRTPREQFF. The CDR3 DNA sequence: TGTGCCAGCACCCAAAGACCTCCCCGGGACAGGACACCCAGGGAGCAGTTCTTC.

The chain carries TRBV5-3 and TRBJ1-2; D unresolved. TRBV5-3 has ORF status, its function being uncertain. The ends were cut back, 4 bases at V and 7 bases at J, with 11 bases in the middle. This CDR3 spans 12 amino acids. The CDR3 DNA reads TGTGCCAGAAGCGGGCCGGGGAGTGGCTACACCTTC. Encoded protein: CARSGPGSGYTF.

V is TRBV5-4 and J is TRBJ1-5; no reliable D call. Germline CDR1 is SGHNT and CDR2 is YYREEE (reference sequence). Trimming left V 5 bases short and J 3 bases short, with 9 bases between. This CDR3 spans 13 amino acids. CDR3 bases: TGTGCCAGCAGTCGTGGTTCCAATCAGCCCCAGCATTTT. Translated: CASSRGSNQPQHF. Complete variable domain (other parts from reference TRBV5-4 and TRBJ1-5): ETGVTQSPTHLIKTRGQQVTLRCSSQSGHNTVSWYQQALGQGPQFIFQYYREEENGRGNFPPRFSGLQFPNYSSELNVNALELDDSALYLCASSRGSNQPQHFGDGTRLSIL.

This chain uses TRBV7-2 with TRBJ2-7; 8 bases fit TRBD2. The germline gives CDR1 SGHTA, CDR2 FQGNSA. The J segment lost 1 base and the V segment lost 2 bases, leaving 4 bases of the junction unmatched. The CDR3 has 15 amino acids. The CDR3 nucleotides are TGTGCCAGCAGCTTAAGGGGACTAGGTTCCTACGAGCAGTACTTC. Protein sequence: CASSLRGLGSYEQYF.

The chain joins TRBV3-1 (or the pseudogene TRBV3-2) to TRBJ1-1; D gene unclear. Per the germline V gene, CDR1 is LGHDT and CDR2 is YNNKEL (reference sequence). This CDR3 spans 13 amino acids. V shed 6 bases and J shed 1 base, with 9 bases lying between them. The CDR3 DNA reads TGTGCCAGCAGTCCGGGATGGAACACTGAAGCTTTCTTT. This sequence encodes CASSPGWNTEAFF.

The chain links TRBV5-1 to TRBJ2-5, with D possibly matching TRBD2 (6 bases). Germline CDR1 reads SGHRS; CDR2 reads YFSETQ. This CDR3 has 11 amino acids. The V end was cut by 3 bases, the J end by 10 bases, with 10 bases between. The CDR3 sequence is CASSSEGIQYF. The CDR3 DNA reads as TGCGCCAGCAGCTCGGAGGGAATCCAGTACTTC.

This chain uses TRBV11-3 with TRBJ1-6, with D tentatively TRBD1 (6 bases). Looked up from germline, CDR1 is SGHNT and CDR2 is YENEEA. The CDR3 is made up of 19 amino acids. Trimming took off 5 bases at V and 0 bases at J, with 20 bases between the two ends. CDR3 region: CASSIYPRDNSSYNSPLHF. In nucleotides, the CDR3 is TGTGCCAGCAGCATATATCCCCGGGACAACAGCTCCTATAATTCACCCCTCCACTTT.

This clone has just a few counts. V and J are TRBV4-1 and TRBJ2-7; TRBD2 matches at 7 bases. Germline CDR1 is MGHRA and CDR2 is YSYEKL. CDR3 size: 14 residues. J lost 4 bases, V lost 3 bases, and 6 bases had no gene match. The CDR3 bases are TGCGCCAGCAGCCAGGGGCTAGCGGTATACGAGCAGTACTTC. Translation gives CASSQGLAVYEQYF.

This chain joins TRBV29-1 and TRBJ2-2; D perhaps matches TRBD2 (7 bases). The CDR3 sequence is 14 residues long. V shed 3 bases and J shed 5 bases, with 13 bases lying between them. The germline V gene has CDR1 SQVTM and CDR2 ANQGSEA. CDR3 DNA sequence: TGCAGCGTTGACCCAGGGAGGGGGACCGGGGAGCTGTTTTTT. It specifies CSVDPGRGTGELFF.

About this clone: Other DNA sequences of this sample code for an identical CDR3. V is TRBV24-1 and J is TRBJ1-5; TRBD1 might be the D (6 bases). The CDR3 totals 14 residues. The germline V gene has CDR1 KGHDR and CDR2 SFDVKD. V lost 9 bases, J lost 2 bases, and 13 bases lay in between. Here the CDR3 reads CATGAGAGNQPQHF. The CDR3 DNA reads TGTGCCACCGGTGCGGGGGCGGGCAATCAGCCCCAGCATTTT.

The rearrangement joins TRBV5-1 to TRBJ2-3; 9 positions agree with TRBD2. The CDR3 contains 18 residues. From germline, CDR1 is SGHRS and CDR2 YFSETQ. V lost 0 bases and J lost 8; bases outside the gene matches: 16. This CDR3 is CASSLAEVAGARRGTQYF. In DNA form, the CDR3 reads TGCGCCAGCAGCTTGGCCGAGGTAGCGGGGGCCCGCAGGGGTACGCAGTATTTT.

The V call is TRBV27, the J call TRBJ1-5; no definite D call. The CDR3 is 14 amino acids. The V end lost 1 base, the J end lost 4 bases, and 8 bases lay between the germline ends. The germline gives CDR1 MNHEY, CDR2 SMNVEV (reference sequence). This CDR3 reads CASSLFGLNQPQHF. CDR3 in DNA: TGTGCCAGCAGTTTATTCGGCTTAAATCAGCCCCAGCATTTT.

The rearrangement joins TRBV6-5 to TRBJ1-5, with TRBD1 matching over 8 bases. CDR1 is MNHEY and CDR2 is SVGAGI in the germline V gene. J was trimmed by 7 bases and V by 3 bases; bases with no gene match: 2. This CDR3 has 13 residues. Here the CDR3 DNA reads TGTGCCAGCAGTTATGCAGGGGGCCAGCCCCAGCATTTT. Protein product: CASSYAGGQPQHF.

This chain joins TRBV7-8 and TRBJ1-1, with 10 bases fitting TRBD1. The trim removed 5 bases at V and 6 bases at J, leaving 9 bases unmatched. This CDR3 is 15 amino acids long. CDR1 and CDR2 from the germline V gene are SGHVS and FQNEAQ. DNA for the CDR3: TGTGCCAGCAGCGATTCGACAGGGGGCTGGGCTGAAGCTTTCTTT. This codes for CASSDSTGGWAEAFF.

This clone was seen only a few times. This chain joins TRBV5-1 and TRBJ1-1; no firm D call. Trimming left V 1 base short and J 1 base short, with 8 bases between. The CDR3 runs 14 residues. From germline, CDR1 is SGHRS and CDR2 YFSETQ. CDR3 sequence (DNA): TGCGCCAGCAGCTTGTACGGTCAGAACACTGAAGCTTTCTTT. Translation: CASSLYGQNTEAFF.